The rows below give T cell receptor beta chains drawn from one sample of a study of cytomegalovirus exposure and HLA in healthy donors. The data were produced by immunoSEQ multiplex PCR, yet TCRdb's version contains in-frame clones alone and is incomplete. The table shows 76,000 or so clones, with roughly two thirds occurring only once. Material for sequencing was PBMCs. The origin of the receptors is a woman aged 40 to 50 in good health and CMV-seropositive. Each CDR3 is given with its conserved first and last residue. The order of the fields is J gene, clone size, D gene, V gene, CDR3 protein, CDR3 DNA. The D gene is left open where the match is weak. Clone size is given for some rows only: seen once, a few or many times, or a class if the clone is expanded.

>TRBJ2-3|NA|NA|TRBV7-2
CASSLSTLRDTQYF
TGTGCCAGCAGCTTGTCAACTCTCCGCGATACGCAGTATTTT
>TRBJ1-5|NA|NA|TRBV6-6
CASSYSTVDQPQHF
TGTGCCAGCAGTTACTCGACAGTCGATCAGCCCCAGCATTTT
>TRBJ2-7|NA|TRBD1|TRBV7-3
CASSLAGGQNYEQYF
TGTGCCAGCAGCTTAGCTGGGGGACAGAACTACGAGCAGTACTTC
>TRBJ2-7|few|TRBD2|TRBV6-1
CASSAGRLAGNYEQYF
TGTGCCAGCAGTGCAGGAAGACTAGCGGGGAACTACGAGCAGTACTTC
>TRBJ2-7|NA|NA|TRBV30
CAWSIYQQVRPYEQYF
TGTGCCTGGAGCATATATCAACAGGTTAGGCCCTACGAGCAGTACTTC
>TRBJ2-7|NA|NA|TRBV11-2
CASSLVRGYEQYF
TGTGCCAGCAGCTTAGTTCGGGGCTACGAGCAGTACTTC
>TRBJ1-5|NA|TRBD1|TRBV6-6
CASSYRTGTSNQPQHF
TGTGCCAGCAGTTATAGGACAGGGACTAGCAATCAGCCCCAGCATTTT
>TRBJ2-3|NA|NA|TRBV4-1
CASSQASSTDTQYF
TGCGCCAGCAGCCAAGCGTCTAGCACAGATACGCAGTATTTT
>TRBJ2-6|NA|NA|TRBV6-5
CASSYEGLTGANVLTF
TGTGCCAGCAGTTATGAAGGACTGACTGGGGCCAACGTCCTGACTTTC
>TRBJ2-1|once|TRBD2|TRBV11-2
CASSRGLANEQFF
TGTGCCAGCAGTCGTGGACTAGCGAATGAGCAGTTCTTC
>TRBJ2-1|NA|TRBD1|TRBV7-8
CASYTDRGQDEQFF
TGTGCCAGCTACACGGACAGGGGGCAGGATGAGCAGTTCTTC
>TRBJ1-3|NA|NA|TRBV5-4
CATYTKGEPGNTIYF
TGTGCCACCTATACAAAGGGGGAACCTGGAAACACCATATATTTT
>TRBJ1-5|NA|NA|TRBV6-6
CASKRERPDPPQHF
TGTGCCAGCAAGCGTGAGAGACCTGACCCGCCCCAGCATTTT
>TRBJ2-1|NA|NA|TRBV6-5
CASSPRGSGNNEQFF
TGTGCCAGCAGCCCCAGAGGGAGTGGTAACAATGAGCAGTTCTTC
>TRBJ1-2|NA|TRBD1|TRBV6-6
CASSYPGTGGSYGYTF
TGTGCCAGCAGTTATCCCGGGACAGGGGGAAGCTATGGCTACACCTTC
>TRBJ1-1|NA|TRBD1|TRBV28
CASSPRTGGAEAFF
TGTGCCAGCAGCCCGAGGACAGGGGGGGCTGAAGCTTTCTTT
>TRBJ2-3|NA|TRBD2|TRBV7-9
CASSQAGTSGGEGTQYF
TGTGCCAGCAGCCAGGCCGGGACTAGCGGGGGGGAAGGTACGCAGTATTTT
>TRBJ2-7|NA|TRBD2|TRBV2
CASRPPSGRAKVTYEQYF
TGTGCCAGCAGACCCCCTAGCGGGAGGGCCAAAGTTACTTACGAGCAGTACTTC
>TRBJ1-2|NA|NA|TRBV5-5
CASSLDSANYGYTF
TGTGCCAGCAGCTTGGACTCTGCTAACTATGGCTACACCTTC
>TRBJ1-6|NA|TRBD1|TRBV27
CASRDRGISPLHF
TGTGCCAGCAGGGACAGGGGGATTTCACCCCTCCACTTT
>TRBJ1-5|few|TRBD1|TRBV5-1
CASSLTAGQGQPQHF
TGCGCCAGCAGCTTGACCGCGGGACAGGGTCAGCCCCAGCATTTT
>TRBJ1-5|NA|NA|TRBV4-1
CASSLEQGNQPQHF
TGCGCCAGCAGCCTGGAACAGGGAAATCAGCCCCAGCATTTT
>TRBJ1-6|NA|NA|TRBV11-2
CAGADLAANSPLHF
TGTGCCGGGGCCGATTTGGCCGCAAATTCACCCCTCCACTTT
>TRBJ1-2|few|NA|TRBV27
CASSSTAYGYTF
TGTGCCAGCAGTTCGACAGCTTATGGCTACACCTTC
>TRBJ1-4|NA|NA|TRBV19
CASGERLSRLGKLFF
TGTGCCAGTGGGGAGAGGCTTTCGCGCTTGGGAAAACTGTTTTTT
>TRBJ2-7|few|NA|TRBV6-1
CALGQPYEQYF
TGTGCACTGGGGCAGCCCTACGAGCAGTACTTC
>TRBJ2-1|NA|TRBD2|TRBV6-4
CASSDSAGESGEQFF
TGTGCCAGCAGTGACTCAGCGGGAGAGTCCGGTGAGCAGTTCTTC
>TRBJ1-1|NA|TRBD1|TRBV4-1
CASSQGSSGQANTEAFF
TGCGCCAGCAGCCAAGGGAGTAGCGGACAGGCGAACACTGAAGCTTTCTTT
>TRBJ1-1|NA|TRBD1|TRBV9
CASSALLGGAAEAFF
TGTGCCAGCAGCGCCCTCCTAGGGGGCGCCGCTGAAGCTTTCTTT
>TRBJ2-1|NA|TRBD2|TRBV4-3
CASSQDIGTSGTNEQFF
TGCGCCAGCAGCCAAGATATAGGGACTAGCGGAACCAATGAGCAGTTCTTC
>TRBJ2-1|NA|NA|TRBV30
CAWSLADSGFYNEQFF
TGTGCCTGGAGTCTGGCGGACAGTGGCTTTTACAATGAGCAGTTCTTC
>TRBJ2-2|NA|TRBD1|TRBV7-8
CASSLRTGFTGELFF
TGTGCCAGCAGCCTGAGGACAGGGTTCACCGGGGAGCTGTTTTTT
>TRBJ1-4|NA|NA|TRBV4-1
CASSPGQGEKLFF
TGCGCCAGCAGCCCGGGACAAGGCGAAAAACTGTTTTTT
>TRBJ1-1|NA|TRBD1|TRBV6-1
CGTGFGTEAFF
TGTGGGACAGGGTTCGGCACTGAAGCTTTCTTT
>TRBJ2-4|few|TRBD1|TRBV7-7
CASSLGQGEGRGIQYF
TGTGCCAGCAGCCTGGGACAGGGCGAGGGGAGAGGCATTCAGTACTTC
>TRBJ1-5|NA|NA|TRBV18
CASSPPVGAGSNQPQHF
TGTGCCAGCTCACCACCGGTGGGGGCTGGGAGCAATCAGCCCCAGCATTTT
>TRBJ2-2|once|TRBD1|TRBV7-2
CASSPGQGNTGELFF
TGTGCCAGCAGCCCAGGACAGGGGAACACCGGGGAGCTGTTTTTT
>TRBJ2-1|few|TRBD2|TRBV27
CASSFREGGEFF
TGTGCCAGCAGTTTTAGAGAGGGAGGGGAGTTCTTC
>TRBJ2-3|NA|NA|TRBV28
CASRASTDTQYF
TGTGCCAGCAGGGCTAGCACAGATACGCAGTATTTT
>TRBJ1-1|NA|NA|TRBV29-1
CSGAMGGLGTEAFF
TGCAGCGGGGCCATGGGGGGTTTGGGCACTGAAGCTTTCTTT